The sequence of this TCR beta chain was determined in a study of blood T cell repertoires in COVID-19. Which cohort a participant joined came from the clinical history participants gave. Germline values: CDR1 MNHEY, CDR2 SVGAGI. The CDR3 has 14 amino acids. Trimming pared 6 bases from V and 4 bases from J, leaving 15 bases between. The table came from immunoSEQ multiplex PCR; TCRdb's copy has only in-frame clones and leaves some out. The sample holds fewer than 200,000 clones, roughly 85% seen once. The rearrangement joins TRBV6-5 to TRBJ2-5; the D gene is possibly TRBD2 (7 bases). The clonotype comes from a woman in her seventies in a cohort exposed to, infected with or recovered from COVID-19 (not recorded which). Material: PBMCs or T cells enriched from blood (not recorded which). CDR3 region: CASSQIGGGETQYF. The DNA of the CDR3 is TGTGCCAGCAGCCAAATAGGGGGGGGAGAGACCCAGTACTTC.